This TCR beta chain emerged from a study of cytomegalovirus exposure and HLA in healthy donors. This CDR3 has 15 residues. The junction had 4 bases not matched to a gene; V was cut back by 6 bases and J by 7 bases. Germline V gene sequence: CDR1 MDHEN, CDR2 SYDVKM. The study, taken as a whole, reports: Later genetic work tied a missense DCLRE1C variant to beta-chain V and J trimming. Later analysis identified several of the most significant clusters that appeared linked to common viral pathogens. Immune exposure data for these donors was limited to CMV serostatus.

PCR primers comprised 60 Vbeta and 13 Jbeta primers. Some clones are missing from TCRdb's copy, which holds only in-frame ones; the method was immunoSEQ multiplex PCR. The data contain around 180,000 clones, 79% of them singletons. As concerns this clone: Its antigen is unknown.

V is TRBV28 and J is TRBJ2-2, with 14 positions matching TRBD2. The sequenced material came from PBMCs. The sequence was collected from a woman in her forties or fifties in good health and CMV-seronegative. The CDR3 here is CASSSGTSGGGELFF. The CDR3 DNA reads as TGTGCCAGCAGCTCAGGGACTAGCGGGGGCGGGGAGCTGTTTTTT.